This entry lists 19 T cell receptor beta chains sequenced from one sample in a study of cytotoxic CD8 clonotypes in ibrutinib-treated CLL. Repertoires were generated with immunoSEQ multiplex PCR, while TCRdb's copy carries only in-frame clones and drops some. The data hold more than 200,000 clones, with around three quarters observed a single time. Material: PBMCs, obtained after 24 months of ibrutinib treatment. These receptors originate from a human donor with chronic lymphocytic leukemia.

CDR3 bases: TGTGCCAGCAGACCGGACAGGCCTTACGAGCAGTACTTC. Translating it yields CASRPDRPYEQYF. The rearrangement links TRBV28 to TRBJ2-7, with 7 bases fitting TRBD1. The CDR3 totals 13 residues. The J segment lost 4 bases and the V segment lost 6 bases, leaving 6 bases of the junction unmatched. Germline CDR1 reads MDHEN; CDR2 reads SYDVKM.

The V call is TRBV5-1, the J call TRBJ1-1, with 8 bases lining up with TRBD1. CDR1 is SGHRS and CDR2 is YFSETQ in the germline V gene. This CDR3 region has 15 residues. With V trimmed by 2 bases and J by 1 base, 4 bases remained unmatched. The chain's CDR3 is CASSFPGTGNTEAFF. CDR3 sequence (DNA): TGCGCCAGCAGCTTCCCCGGGACAGGGAACACTGAAGCTTTCTTT.

This clone was seen more than once but under ten times. The rearrangement uses TRBV4-2 and TRBJ2-3, with 7 nucleotides matching TRBD2. Per the germline V gene, CDR1 is LGHNA and CDR2 is YNFKEQ. This CDR3 has 16 amino acids. V gave up 0 bases and J gave up 5 bases; unmatched junction bases: 8. CDR3 sequence reads: CASSQDRDTGGDTQYF. The CDR3 nucleotides read TGTGCCAGCAGCCAAGATAGAGATACGGGAGGAGATACGCAGTATTTT.

The CDR3 loop is CSVPGGGYGYTF. The CDR3 DNA is TGCAGCGTACCCGGGGGAGGCTATGGCTACACCTTC. The gene calls are TRBV29-1 and TRBJ1-2; perhaps TRBD1 as D (5 bases). The CDR3 totals 12 residues. Germline V lookup: CDR1 SQVTM, CDR2 ANQGSEA. V lost 6 bases and J lost 4, with 12 bases in between.

This sequence joins TRBV11-3 and TRBJ2-1; TRBD2 is a possible D gene (6 bases). The length of the CDR3 is 13 residues. Germline lookup yields CDR1 SGHNT and CDR2 YENEEA. The V gene lost 1 base and the J gene lost 9 bases, with 10 bases spanning the gap. The CDR3: CASSLAYGSEQFF. The DNA of the CDR3 is TGTGCCAGCAGCTTAGCTTACGGGAGTGAGCAGTTCTTC.

This clone was detected only once. CDR3 residues: CASSTTGGRREQYF. The DNA of the CDR3 is TGTGCCAGTAGTACCACAGGGGGTCGGCGGGAGCAGTACTTC. The rearrangement links TRBV19 to TRBJ2-7; 8 bases align to TRBD1. CDR1 and CDR2 (germline): LNHDA, SQIVND (reference sequence). This CDR3 is 14 amino acids long. The trim removed 4 bases at V and 7 bases at J, leaving 9 bases unmatched.

The V and J genes are TRBV30 and TRBJ2-7; TRBD1 aligns across 9 bases. The V gene's germline CDR1 is GTSNPN and CDR2 SVGIG (reference sequence). The CDR3 is 13 residues long. Trimming at V came to 3 bases and at J to 2 bases, leaving 2 bases not matched to a gene. CDR3 sequence: CAWRGTGPYEQYF. The CDR3, as DNA: TGTGCCTGGAGAGGGACAGGGCCCTACGAGCAGTACTTC.

The chain employs TRBV10-3 and TRBJ2-1; TRBD1 matches at 7 bases. The CDR3 has 14 residues. CDR1 ENHRY and CDR2 SYGVKD come from the germline V gene. V shed 0 bases, J shed 10 bases, and the junction held 6 bases outside the gene matches. The CDR3 is CAISESEGAREQFF. Written as DNA, the CDR3 is TGTGCCATCAGTGAGTCAGAGGGGGCGAGGGAGCAGTTCTTC.

The chain has TRBV11-2 and TRBJ1-5; D call uncertain. CDR1 and CDR2 from the germline V gene are SGHAT and FQNNGV. CDR3 length equals 12 residues. Trimming removed 4 bases at V and 7 bases at J, with 8 bases between. The CDR3 DNA reads TGTGCCAGCAGCTCCGAAAGGCAGCCCCAGCATTTT. Its protein is CASSSERQPQHF. The full variable domain, its missing parts supplied by reference TRBV11-2 and TRBJ1-5, is EAGVAQSPRYKIIEKRQSVAFWCNPISGHATLYWYQQILGQGPKLLIQFQNNGVVDDSQLPKDRFSAERLKGVDSTLKIQPAKLEDSAVYLCASSSERQPQHFGDGTRLSIL.

The V call is TRBV5-6, the J call TRBJ2-1, with TRBD1 identical over 8 bases. CDR3 length equals 18 residues. With V trimmed by 4 bases and J by 1 base, 13 bases remained unmatched. CDR1 is SGHDT, CDR2 YYEEEE, per germline. CDR3 amino acids: CASSTYGQGQESYNEQFF. The CDR3 nucleotides read TGTGCCAGCAGCACCTACGGACAGGGACAAGAATCCTACAATGAGCAGTTCTTC.

The rearrangement joins TRBV27 to TRBJ2-1, with D perhaps matching TRBD1 or TRBD2 (5 bases each). V lost 0 bases, J lost 6 bases, and 9 bases lay in between. The CDR3 consists of 14 residues. Germline V gives CDR1 MNHEY, CDR2 SMNVEV (reference sequence). CDR3 nucleotides: TGTGCCAGCAGTTTATCGAGGGGCCCCAATGAGCAGTTCTTC. It encodes CASSLSRGPNEQFF.

The chain uses TRBV7-2 and TRBJ2-5, with 10 positions matching TRBD2. Germline CDR1 reads SGHTA; CDR2 reads FQGNSA. The CDR3 covers 14 residues. Trimming cost V 3 bases and J 4 bases; bases outside gene matches: 2. In DNA form, the CDR3 reads TGTGCCAGCAGCTTTTTAGCGGGAGGAGAGACCCAGTACTTC. It codes for CASSFLAGGETQYF.

This chain uses TRBV27 with TRBJ2-5; D is uncertain. V lost 4 bases and J 1 base, leaving 7 bases between the germline ends. CDR3 length: 13 amino acids. Germline values: CDR1 MNHEY, CDR2 SMNVEV (reference sequence). CDR3 protein: CASSSTAQETQYF. DNA of the CDR3: TGTGCCAGCAGTTCGACCGCCCAAGAGACCCAGTACTTC.

A word on this clone: Different DNA sequences within this sample yield the same CDR3. This chain links TRBV18 with TRBJ1-2; tentative D call: TRBD1 (6 bases). V was trimmed by 2 bases and J by 8 bases, leaving 12 bases between them. Germline V gene sequence: CDR1 KGHSH, CDR2 LQKENI. The CDR3 length is 13 residues. CDR3 in amino acids: CASSPNREEGYTF. CDR3 bases: TGTGCCAGCTCACCAAACAGGGAGGAAGGCTACACCTTC. The whole variable domain, remainder taken from reference TRBV18 and TRBJ1-2, is NAGVMQNPRHLVRRRGQEARLRCSPMKGHSHVYWYRQLPEEGLKFMVYLQKENIIDESGMPKERFSAEFPKEGPSILRIQQVVRGDSAAYFCASSPNREEGYTFGSGTRLTVV.

In its sample, this clone was seen a few times. The DNA of the CDR3 is TGTGCCAGCAGCTTATGGGGGAGAGAGACCCAGTACTTC. This codes for CASSLWGRETQYF. The gene calls are TRBV7-9 and TRBJ2-5; D may be TRBD1 or TRBD2 (5 bases each). This CDR3 is 13 amino acids long. Germline lookup yields CDR1 SEHNR and CDR2 FQNEAQ (reference sequence). Trimming cost V 2 bases and J 4 bases, with 8 bases left between them.

The chain is built from TRBV28 and TRBJ2-7; D is ambiguous. V lost 2 bases, J lost 4 bases, and 12 bases lay in between. Germline V gene data show CDR1 as MDHEN and CDR2 as SYDVKM. This CDR3 is built from 14 residues. The CDR3 region has the DNA TGTGCCAGCAGTTTACAGTGGATTGGGTACGAGCAGTACTTC. Encoded protein: CASSLQWIGYEQYF.

The V and J genes are TRBV7-9 and TRBJ1-1; perhaps TRBD1 as D (6 bases). Germline V CDR1 and CDR2: SEHNR, FQNEAQ (reference sequence). This CDR3 spans 14 amino acids. Trimming cost V 5 bases and J 1 base, with 11 bases left between them. CDR3 amino acids: CASSQQGENTEAFF. The CDR3 nucleotides read TGTGCCAGCAGCCAACAGGGAGAGAACACTGAAGCTTTCTTT.

The chain joins TRBV29-1 to TRBJ2-5, with 11 bases identical to TRBD2. The length of the CDR3 is 16 residues. V was clipped by 4 bases and J by 4 bases; unmatched bases: 11. Looked up from germline, CDR1 is SQVTM and CDR2 is ANQGSEA. This CDR3 reads CSVGGLAGGRSETQYF. CDR3 in DNA: TGCAGCGTTGGGGGGCTAGCGGGAGGTCGTTCAGAGACCCAGTACTTC.

Here the CDR3 reads CASSWDSGSTGNTIYF. The CDR3 nucleotides are TGCGCCAGCAGCTGGGACTCGGGGAGCACTGGAAACACCATATATTTT. The gene calls are TRBV5-1 and TRBJ1-3; possibly TRBD1 for D (5 bases). This CDR3 region has 16 residues. The germline V gene has CDR1 SGHRS and CDR2 YFSETQ. V was clipped by 3 bases and J by 2 bases, with 15 bases between them.